This is a list of T cell receptor beta chains from one sample in a study of identical twins. TCRdb passed the 5' RACE reads through MiXCR, listing each CDR3 protein once. The data contain more than 1.5 million distinct CDR3 sequences, about 31% of them singletons. The material sequenced was cord blood. Receptors originate from a newborn girl in good health. CDR3s include the opening cysteine and the closing phenylalanine or tryptophan. Each record gives: D gene, J gene, V gene, CDR3 protein. The D gene is left open where the match is weak.

D: -; J: TRBJ2-1; V: TRBV2; CDR3: CASIKQGALVYNEQFF
D: -; J: TRBJ1-1; V: TRBV25-1; CDR3: CASSESGVVNTEAFF
D: -; J: TRBJ2-2; V: TRBV27; CDR3: CANSSRSVPGELFF
D: -; J: TRBJ2-1; V: TRBV4-1; CDR3: CASSRGGGRTYNEQFF
D: -; J: TRBJ1-5; V: TRBV28; CDR3: CASSLRQWPGKDQPQHF
D: -; J: TRBJ2-1; V: TRBV5-1; CDR3: CASSLRASVSYNEQFF
D: TRBD1; J: TRBJ2-2; V: TRBV19; CDR3: CASSPPGQGIIGELFF
D: -; J: TRBJ2-1; V: TRBV20-1; CDR3: CSARFGNEQFF
D: TRBD2; J: TRBJ2-3; V: TRBV10-3; CDR3: CAVSRTSGGSITDTQYF
D: -; J: TRBJ2-3; V: TRBV20-1; CDR3: CSARLTAGLSTDTQYF
D: -; J: TRBJ1-1; V: TRBV7-2; CDR3: CASSLVRRGTEAFF
D: TRBD1; J: TRBJ2-3; V: TRBV12-3/TRBV12-4; CDR3: CASGTGGSADTQYF
D: -; J: TRBJ2-3; V: TRBV7-9; CDR3: CASSLGLGRADTQYF
D: TRBD1; J: TRBJ1-6; V: TRBV4-1; CDR3: CASSQVDRAYNSPLHF
D: TRBD1; J: TRBJ2-1; V: TRBV20-1; CDR3: CRVLGGRDNEQFF
D: -; J: TRBJ1-2; V: TRBV12-3/TRBV12-4; CDR3: CASSLDGDTPTGGYTF
D: TRBD2; J: TRBJ2-7; V: TRBV3-1; CDR3: CASSPGGIYEQYF
D: TRBD1; J: TRBJ2-7; V: TRBV7-2; CDR3: CAIQGGSTYEQYF
D: TRBD2; J: TRBJ2-1; V: TRBV20-1; CDR3: CSARVASGNNNEQFF
D: -; J: TRBJ2-5; V: TRBV5-1; CDR3: CASSLAAGREETQYF
D: -; J: TRBJ2-7; V: TRBV9; CDR3: CASSVGDLTYEQYF
D: TRBD1; J: TRBJ1-1; V: TRBV28; CDR3: CASSRQGGTTEAFF
D: -; J: TRBJ1-4; V: TRBV27; CDR3: CAREELDSLNEKLFF
D: TRBD2; J: TRBJ2-1; V: TRBV4-2; CDR3: CASSQDLAGVRDEQFF
D: TRBD1; J: TRBJ1-6; V: TRBV12-3/TRBV12-4; CDR3: CASSLGHRGPGSSYNSPLHF
D: TRBD1; J: TRBJ1-1; V: TRBV5-1; CDR3: CASTGGEAFF
D: TRBD1; J: TRBJ1-2; V: TRBV5-1; CDR3: CASSFPGTGFGYTF
D: -; J: TRBJ2-1; V: TRBV19; CDR3: CASRVGLSEQFF
D: TRBD2; J: TRBJ2-5; V: TRBV6-5; CDR3: CASSYNGRGETQYF